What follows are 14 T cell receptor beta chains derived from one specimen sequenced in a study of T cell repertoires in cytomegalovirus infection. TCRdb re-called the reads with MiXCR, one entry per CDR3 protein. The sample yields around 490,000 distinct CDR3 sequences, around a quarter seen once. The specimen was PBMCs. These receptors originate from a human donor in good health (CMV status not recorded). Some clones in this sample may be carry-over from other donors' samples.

CDR3 loop: CSVAMNTGELFF. CDR3 nucleotide sequence: TGCAGCGTTGCGATGAACACCGGGGAGCTGTTTTTT. The rearrangement joins TRBV29-1 to TRBJ2-2; D is unclear. Germline loops: CDR1 SQVTM, CDR2 ANQGSEA. V was pared by 4 bases and J by 1 base, with 4 bases between. The CDR3 is 12 residues long.

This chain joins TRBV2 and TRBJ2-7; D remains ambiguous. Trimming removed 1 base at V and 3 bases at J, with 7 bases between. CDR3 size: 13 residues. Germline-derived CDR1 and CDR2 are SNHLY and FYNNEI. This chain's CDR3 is CASSEGGIYEQYF. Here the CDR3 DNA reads TGTGCCAGCAGTGAAGGGGGAATCTACGAGCAGTACTTC.

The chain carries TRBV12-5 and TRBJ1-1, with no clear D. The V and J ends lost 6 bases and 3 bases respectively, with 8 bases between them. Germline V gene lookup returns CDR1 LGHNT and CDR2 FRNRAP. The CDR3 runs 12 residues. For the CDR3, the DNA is TGTGCTAGTGGGGTCGCAGACACTGAAGCTTTCTTT. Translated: CASGVADTEAFF. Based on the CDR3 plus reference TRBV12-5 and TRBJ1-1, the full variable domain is DARVTQTPRHKVTEMGQEVTMRCQPILGHNTVFWYRQTMMQGLELLAYFRNRAPLDDSGMPKDRFSAEMPDATLATLKIQPSEPRDSAVYFCASGVADTEAFFGQGTRLTVV.

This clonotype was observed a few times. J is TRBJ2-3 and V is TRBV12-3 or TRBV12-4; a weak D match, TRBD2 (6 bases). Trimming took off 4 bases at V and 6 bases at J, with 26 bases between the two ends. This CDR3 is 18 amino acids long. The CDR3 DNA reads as TGTGCCAGCAGTTCCGGGACTTTAAGGGACTCCAGTTTGGATACGCAGTATTTT. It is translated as CASSSGTLRDSSLDTQYF.

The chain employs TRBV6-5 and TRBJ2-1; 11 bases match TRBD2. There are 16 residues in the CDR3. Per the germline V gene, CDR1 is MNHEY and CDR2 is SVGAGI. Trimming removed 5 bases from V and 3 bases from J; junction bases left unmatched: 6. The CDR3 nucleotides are TGTGCCAGCAGTCGACTAGCGGGGTTGAACTACAATGAGCAGTTCTTC. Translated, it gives CASSRLAGLNYNEQFF.

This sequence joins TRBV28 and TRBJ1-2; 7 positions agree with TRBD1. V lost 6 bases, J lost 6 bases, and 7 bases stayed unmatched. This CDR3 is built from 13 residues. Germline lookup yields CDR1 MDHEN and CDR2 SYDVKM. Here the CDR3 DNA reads TGTGCCAGCAGGGCGACAGGGAAGGATGGCTACACCTTC. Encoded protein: CASRATGKDGYTF.

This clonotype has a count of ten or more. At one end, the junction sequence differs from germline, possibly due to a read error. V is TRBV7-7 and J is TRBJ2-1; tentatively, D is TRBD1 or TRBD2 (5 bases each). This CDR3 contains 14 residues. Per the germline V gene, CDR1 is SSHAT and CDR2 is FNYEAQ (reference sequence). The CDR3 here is CASSRDLLYNEQFF. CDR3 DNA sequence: TGTGCTAGCAGCCGGGACCTACTCTACAATGAGCAGTTCTTC.

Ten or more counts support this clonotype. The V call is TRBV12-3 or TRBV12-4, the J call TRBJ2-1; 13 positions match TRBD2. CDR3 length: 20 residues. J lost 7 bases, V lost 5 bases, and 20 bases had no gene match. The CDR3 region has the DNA TGTGCCAGCAGTACCTCGGGACTAGCGGGAATTCGGGCCTACGGAAATGAGCAGTTCTTC. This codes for CASSTSGLAGIRAYGNEQFF.

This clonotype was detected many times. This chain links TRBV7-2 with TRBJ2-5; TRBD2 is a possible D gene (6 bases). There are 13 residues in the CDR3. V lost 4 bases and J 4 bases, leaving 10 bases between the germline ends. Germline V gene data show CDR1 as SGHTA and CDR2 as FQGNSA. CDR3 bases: TGTGCCAGCAGCTCTCAAGCGGGAGAGACCCAGTACTTC. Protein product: CASSSQAGETQYF.

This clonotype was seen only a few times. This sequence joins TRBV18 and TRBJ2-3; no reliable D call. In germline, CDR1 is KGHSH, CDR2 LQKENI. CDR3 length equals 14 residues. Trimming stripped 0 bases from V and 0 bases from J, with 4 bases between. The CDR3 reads CASSPPSSTDTQYF. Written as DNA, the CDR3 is TGTGCCAGCTCACCACCTTCCAGCACAGATACGCAGTATTTT.

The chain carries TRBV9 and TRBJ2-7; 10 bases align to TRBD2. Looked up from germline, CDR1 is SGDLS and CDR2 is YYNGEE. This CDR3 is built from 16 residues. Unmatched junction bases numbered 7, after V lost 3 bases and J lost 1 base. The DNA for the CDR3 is TGTGCCAGCAGCGCTCGACTAGCGGGTTGGTCCTACGAGCAGTACTTC. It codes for CASSARLAGWSYEQYF.

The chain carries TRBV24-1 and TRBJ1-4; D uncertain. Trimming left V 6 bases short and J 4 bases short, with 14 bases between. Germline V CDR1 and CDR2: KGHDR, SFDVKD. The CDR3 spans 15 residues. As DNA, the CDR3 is TGTGCCACCAGTCTCTGTCTTAGACTTAATGAAAAACTGTTTTTT. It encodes CATSLCLRLNEKLFF.

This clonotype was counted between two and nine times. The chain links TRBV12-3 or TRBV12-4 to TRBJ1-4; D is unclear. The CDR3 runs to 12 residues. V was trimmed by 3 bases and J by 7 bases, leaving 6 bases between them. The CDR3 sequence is CASSLWGEKLFF. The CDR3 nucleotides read TGTGCCAGCAGTTTGTGGGGTGAAAAACTGTTTTTT.

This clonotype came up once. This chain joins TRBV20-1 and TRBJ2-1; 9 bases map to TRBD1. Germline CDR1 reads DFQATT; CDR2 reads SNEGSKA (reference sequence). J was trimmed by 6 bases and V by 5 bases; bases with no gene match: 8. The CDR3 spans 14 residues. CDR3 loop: CSADGTGRANEQFF. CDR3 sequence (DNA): TGCAGTGCTGACGGGACAGGGAGGGCCAATGAGCAGTTCTTC.